This T cell receptor beta chain appears in the sequencing data of a study of blood T cell repertoires in COVID-19. Across the whole study: Researchers got acute and convalescent COVID-19 samples from the United States, Italy and Spain.

This CDR3 is built from 16 residues. The germline CDR1 and CDR2 sequences are SGHDT and YYEEEE. J gave up 3 bases and V 5 bases, and 12 bases lay outside the gene matches. Profiled with immunoSEQ multiplex PCR; TCRdb holds only in-frame clones, not every one. Of 150,000 to 200,000 clones in the sample, 70% to 90% were seen once. This sequence was found in a man between 65 and 85 years old with active or convalescent COVID-19. The V and J genes are TRBV5-6 and TRBJ1-2; 8 bases are a match to TRBD1. Sequencing was done on a sample of peripheral blood. The CDR3 DNA reads TGTGCCAGCAGGAACCTACAGGGGGGATTCTACTATGGCTACACCTTC. It is translated as CASRNLQGGFYYGYTF.